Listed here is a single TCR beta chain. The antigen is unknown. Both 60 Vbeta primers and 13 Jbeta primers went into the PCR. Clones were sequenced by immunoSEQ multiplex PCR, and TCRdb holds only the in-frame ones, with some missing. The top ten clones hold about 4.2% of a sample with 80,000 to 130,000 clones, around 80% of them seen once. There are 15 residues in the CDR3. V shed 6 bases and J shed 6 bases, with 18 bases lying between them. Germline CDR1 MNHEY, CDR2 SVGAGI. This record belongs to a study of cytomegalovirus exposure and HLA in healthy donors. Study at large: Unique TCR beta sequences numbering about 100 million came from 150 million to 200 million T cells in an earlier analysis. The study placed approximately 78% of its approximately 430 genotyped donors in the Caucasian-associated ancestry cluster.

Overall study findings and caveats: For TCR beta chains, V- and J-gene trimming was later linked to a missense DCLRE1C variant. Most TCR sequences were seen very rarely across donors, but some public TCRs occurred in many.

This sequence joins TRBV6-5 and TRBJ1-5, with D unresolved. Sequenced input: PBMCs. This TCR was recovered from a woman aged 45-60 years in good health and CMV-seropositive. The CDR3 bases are TGTGCCAGCAGAACCACGGCCAGCGGGAGTCAGCCCCAGCATTTT. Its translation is CASRTTASGSQPQHF.